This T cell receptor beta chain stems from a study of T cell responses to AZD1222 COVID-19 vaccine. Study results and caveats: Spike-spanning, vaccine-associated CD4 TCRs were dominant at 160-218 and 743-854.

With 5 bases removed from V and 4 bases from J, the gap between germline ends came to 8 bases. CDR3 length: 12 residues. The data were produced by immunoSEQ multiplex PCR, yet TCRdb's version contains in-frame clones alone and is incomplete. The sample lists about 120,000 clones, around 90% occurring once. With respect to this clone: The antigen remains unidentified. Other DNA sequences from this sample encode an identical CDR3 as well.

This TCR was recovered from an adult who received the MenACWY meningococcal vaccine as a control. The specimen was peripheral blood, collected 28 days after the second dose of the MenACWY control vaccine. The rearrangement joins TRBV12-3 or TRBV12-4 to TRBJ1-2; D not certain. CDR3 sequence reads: CASSRTSYGYTF. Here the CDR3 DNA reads TGTGCCAGCAGTCGGACCTCCTATGGCTACACCTTC.